The next 27 T cell receptor beta chains were all read from a single sample in a study of cytomegalovirus exposure and HLA in healthy donors. Both 60 Vbeta primers and 13 Jbeta primers went into the PCR. TCRdb keeps only in-frame clones here, not all; method: immunoSEQ multiplex PCR. This sample has 150,000 to 180,000 clones, with 80% found just once. The sample consisted of PBMCs. Receptors were obtained from a man younger than 40 in good health and CMV-seropositive.

V is TRBV5-6 and J is TRBJ1-2; no definite D call. The CDR3 contains 11 residues. Germline V gives CDR1 SGHDT, CDR2 YYEEEE. Between the trimmed V and J ends, which lost 3 bases and 8 bases, there was a span of 8 bases. CDR3 sequence (DNA): TGTGCCAGCAGCTCCGGGGTCGGCTACACCTTC. Amino acids: CASSSGVGYTF.

The CDR3 is CASRGTGNTYEQYF. CDR3 in DNA: TGTGCCAGCAGGGGGACAGGGAACACCTACGAGCAGTACTTC. The J gene is TRBJ2-7, the V gene TRBV2, with TRBD1 matching 9 bases. Per the germline V gene, CDR1 is SNHLY and CDR2 is FYNNEI. Losses at the gene ends were 6 bases for V and 2 bases for J; bases not matched to a gene: 5. CDR3 length: 14 amino acids.

In its sample, this clone was seen a few times. The J gene is TRBJ2-5, the V gene TRBV2; no clear D. The V end was cut by 1 base, the J end by 0 bases, with 6 bases between. Germline V lookup: CDR1 SNHLY, CDR2 FYNNEI. CDR3 length: 14 residues. Written as DNA, the CDR3 is TGTGCCAGCAGTGAAGGGCAGTACCAAGAGACCCAGTACTTC. It specifies CASSEGQYQETQYF.

This chain connects TRBV7-8 to TRBJ2-7; TRBD2 matches 13 bases. Germline assignment: CDR1 SGHVS and CDR2 FQNEAQ. This CDR3 has 16 residues. With V trimmed by 5 bases and J by 7 bases, 11 bases remained unmatched. The CDR3 here is CASSQTGTSGAGEQYF. The CDR3, as DNA: TGTGCCAGCAGCCAAACCGGGACTAGCGGGGCAGGAGAGCAGTACTTC.

The chain recombines TRBV5-1 with TRBJ2-5; D call uncertain. The length of the CDR3 is 14 residues. Germline-derived CDR1 and CDR2 are SGHRS and YFSETQ. V shed 0 bases and J shed 1 base, with 7 bases lying between them. The CDR3 sequence is CASSLEAGQETQYF. The CDR3 DNA sequence: TGCGCCAGCAGCTTGGAGGCAGGCCAAGAGACCCAGTACTTC.

The J gene is TRBJ2-7, the V gene TRBV7-2, with TRBD2 as a possible D gene (6 bases). The germline V and J ends were trimmed by 5 bases and 3 bases, with 17 bases remaining between them. Germline V gene sequence: CDR1 SGHTA, CDR2 FQGNSA. The CDR3 spans 15 residues. The CDR3 protein is CASSVAGTGDYEQYF. CDR3 bases: TGTGCCAGCAGCGTGGCCGGGACGGGAGACTACGAGCAGTACTTC.

This clone was counted between two and nine times. The genes are TRBV18 and TRBJ1-4, with a possible D match to TRBD1 (5 bases). The length of the CDR3 is 13 residues. Between the trimmed V and J ends, which lost 4 bases and 8 bases, there was a span of 11 bases. Germline-derived CDR1 and CDR2 are KGHSH and LQKENI. The CDR3 region has the DNA TGTGCCAGCTCACTAACCAGGGAAGAAAAACTGTTTTTT. Amino acids: CASSLTREEKLFF. The entire variable domain, with the rest obtained from reference TRBV18 and TRBJ1-4, is as follows: NAGVMQNPRHLVRRRGQEARLRCSPMKGHSHVYWYRQLPEEGLKFMVYLQKENIIDESGMPKERFSAEFPKEGPSILRIQQVVRGDSAAYFCASSLTREEKLFFGSGTQLSVL.

The rearrangement links TRBV9 to TRBJ2-3, with TRBD2 identical over 14 bases. CDR1 is SGDLS and CDR2 is YYNGEE in the germline V gene. The V and J ends lost 3 bases and 5 bases, in that order; junction bases with no gene match: 11. CDR3 length: 18 residues. CDR3 region: CASSGLPGLAGVQDTQYF. CDR3 DNA: TGTGCCAGCAGCGGGCTCCCGGGACTAGCGGGAGTTCAAGATACGCAGTATTTT.

The chain recombines TRBV28 with TRBJ2-3; tentative D call: TRBD2 (6 bases). V dropped 7 bases and J dropped 2 bases, with 16 bases sitting between them. This CDR3 region has 15 residues. Germline V gene sequence: CDR1 MDHEN, CDR2 SYDVKM. CDR3 sequence (DNA): TGTGCCAGCAAGCTCCCAAGCGGGTTCACAGATACGCAGTATTTT. It encodes CASKLPSGFTDTQYF.

The chain couples TRBV2 to TRBJ1-3, with a possible D match to TRBD1 (5 bases). V lost 7 bases to trimming and J lost 9 bases, with 13 bases between them. The germline V gene encodes CDR1 SNHLY and CDR2 FYNNEI. The CDR3 has 12 residues. CDR3 DNA sequence: TGTGCCAGCACTCCACACGACAGCACCATATATTTT. Its translation is CASTPHDSTIYF.

The V and J genes are TRBV9 and TRBJ2-5, with 7 bases matching TRBD1. The J call may not be correct, given that the DNA end is closer to TRBJ2-7. The germline V gene encodes CDR1 SGDLS and CDR2 YYNGEE. The CDR3 has 16 amino acids. The chain's CDR3 is CASSVGWVQGIDEQYF. The CDR3 DNA follows: TGTGCCAGCAGCGTGGGGTGGGTACAGGGGATCGACGAGCAGTACTTC.

J is TRBJ1-4 and V is TRBV28, with 8 bases identical to TRBD1. CDR3 length equals 15 residues. Unmatched junction bases numbered 12, after V lost 7 bases and J lost 8 bases. The germline gives CDR1 MDHEN, CDR2 SYDVKM. The CDR3 sequence is CASTTGALGQEKLFF. Here the CDR3 DNA reads TGTGCCAGCACGACAGGGGCCCTAGGGCAGGAAAAACTGTTTTTT.

This clone was found a few times. CDR3 sequence reads: CASSLLLTGLEKLFF. CDR3 bases: TGTGCCAGCAGCTTATTGTTGACAGGGTTAGAAAAACTGTTTTTT. The V and J genes are TRBV7-9 and TRBJ1-4; 7 bases agree with TRBD1. The CDR3 has 15 residues. Germline assignment: CDR1 SEHNR and CDR2 FQNEAQ (reference sequence). The V gene end was trimmed by 2 bases and the J gene end by 8 bases; junction bases not matched to a gene: 8.

The genes are TRBV7-9 and TRBJ2-1; TRBD1 agrees at 7 bases. The length of the CDR3 is 12 residues. Germline CDR1 and CDR2: SEHNR and FQNEAQ (reference sequence). V shed 6 bases, J shed 12 bases, and the junction held 8 bases outside the gene matches. The CDR3: CASSSTGCSQFF. The CDR3, as DNA: TGTGCCAGCAGTTCGACAGGGTGCTCGCAGTTCTTC.

The chain joins TRBV15 to TRBJ2-7, with D tentatively TRBD2 (5 bases). The CDR3 length is 16 residues. V gave up 0 bases and J gave up 3 bases, with 15 bases separating them. Germline V gene lookup returns CDR1 LNHNV and CDR2 YYDKDF (reference sequence). The CDR3 DNA sequence: TGTGCCACCAGCAGAGATCAGGCTAGCCTTATCTACGAGCAGTACTTC. It is translated as CATSRDQASLIYEQYF.

The CDR3 loop is CASSSPSAGRQGEAFF. The CDR3 DNA reads as TGTGCCAGCAGTTCTCCCTCCGCAGGCCGGCAGGGTGAAGCTTTCTTT. This chain links TRBV28 with TRBJ1-1; D might be TRBD1 (5 bases). V gave up 4 bases and J gave up 7 bases, with 22 bases separating them. Germline loops: CDR1 MDHEN, CDR2 SYDVKM. The length of the CDR3 is 16 residues.

The chain couples TRBV18 to TRBJ1-3, with 7 bases lining up with TRBD1. Germline-derived CDR1 and CDR2 are KGHSH and LQKENI. The junction had 1 base not matched to a gene; V was cut back by 1 base and J by 4 bases. This CDR3 has 14 residues. Here the CDR3 reads CASSPQGAGNTIYF. CDR3 nucleotides: TGTGCCAGCTCACCACAGGGGGCCGGAAACACCATATATTTT.

The chain carries TRBV13 and TRBJ1-1; perhaps TRBD1 as D (5 bases). The ends were cut back, 5 bases at V and 9 bases at J, with 13 bases in the middle. The CDR3 has 12 amino acids. The germline V gene has CDR1 PRHDT and CDR2 FYEKMQ (reference sequence). The CDR3 bases are TGTGCCAGCAGCCTGGGCAGGGCCAAAGCTTTCTTT. Translating gives CASSLGRAKAFF.

The gene calls are TRBV28 and TRBJ2-7, with TRBD2 matching over 8 bases. Germline CDR1 MDHEN, CDR2 SYDVKM. J was trimmed by 0 bases and V by 1 base; bases with no gene match: 2. CDR3 length: 15 residues. The CDR3 spells CASSLSGRASYEQYF. The CDR3 region has the DNA TGTGCCAGCAGTTTATCCGGGAGGGCCTCCTACGAGCAGTACTTC.

The chain joins TRBV7-9 to TRBJ2-1; the match to TRBD2 covers 14 bases. The CDR3 covers 18 residues. V was pared by 3 bases and J by 0 bases, with 4 bases of the junction left unmatched. CDR1 SEHNR and CDR2 FQNEAQ come from the germline V gene (reference sequence). The CDR3 here is CASSFATSGRASYNEQFF. The CDR3 nucleotides are TGTGCCAGCAGCTTCGCGACTAGCGGGAGGGCCTCCTACAATGAGCAGTTCTTC. Full variable domain (outside the CDR3, taken from reference TRBV7-9 and TRBJ2-1): DTGVSQNPRHKITKRGQNVTFRCDPISEHNRLYWYRQTLGQGPEFLTYFQNEAQLEKSRLLSDRFSAERPKGSFSTLEIQRTEQGDSAMYLCASSFATSGRASYNEQFFGPGTRLTVL.

The rearrangement joins TRBV6-5 to TRBJ1-6; unclear D gene. V was clipped by 5 bases and J by 8 bases, with 16 bases between them. The CDR3 is 15 amino acids. Germline CDR1 is MNHEY and CDR2 is SVGAGI. The CDR3 is CASSKPDGLYSPLHF. CDR3 DNA sequence: TGTGCCAGCAGTAAACCTGACGGGTTGTATTCACCCCTCCACTTT.

The rearrangement links TRBV11-2 to TRBJ1-5; possible D gene TRBD1, 5 bases. With 5 bases removed from V and 2 bases from J, the gap between germline ends came to 10 bases. The CDR3 is made up of 14 amino acids. Germline-derived CDR1 and CDR2 are SGHAT and FQNNGV. CDR3 amino acids: CASSLTGGNQPQHF. In nucleotides, the CDR3 is TGTGCCAGCAGCCTAACGGGGGGCAATCAGCCCCAGCATTTT. Complete variable domain (other parts from reference TRBV11-2 and TRBJ1-5): EAGVAQSPRYKIIEKRQSVAFWCNPISGHATLYWYQQILGQGPKLLIQFQNNGVVDDSQLPKDRFSAERLKGVDSTLKIQPAKLEDSAVYLCASSLTGGNQPQHFGDGTRLSIL.

The V and J genes are TRBV30 and TRBJ2-2, with D possibly being TRBD1 (6 bases). V lost 1 base and J 3 bases, leaving 9 bases between the germline ends. The CDR3 extends over 14 amino acids. Germline V CDR1 and CDR2: GTSNPN, SVGIG (reference sequence). The CDR3 is CAWSENRDTGELFF. For the CDR3, the DNA is TGTGCCTGGAGTGAAAACAGGGACACCGGGGAGCTGTTTTTT.

A word on this clone: The junction departs from the called germline gene at one end, perhaps through a read error. The chain carries TRBV2 and TRBJ2-2, with D possibly TRBD1 on 7 matching bases. Germline assignment: CDR1 SNHLY and CDR2 FYNNEI. The CDR3 loop spans 18 amino acids. CDR3 nucleotide sequence: TGTGCCAGCAGTAGGGACAGAACACTCCCGCGGCACACCGGGGGGCTGTTTTTT. It yields the protein CASSRDRTLPRHTGGLFF.

The count of this clone is one. The V and J genes are TRBV6-5 and TRBJ2-1; possible D gene TRBD2, 5 bases. Between the trimmed V and J ends, which lost 3 bases and 5 bases, there was a span of 17 bases. CDR1 is MNHEY, CDR2 SVGAGI, per germline. This CDR3 comprises 16 residues. In DNA, the CDR3 is TGTGCCAGCAGTTATTACTCTAGCAAGGGTGACAATGAGCAGTTCTTC. Its translation: CASSYYSSKGDNEQFF.

This chain connects TRBV6-5 to TRBJ2-1; 10 bases match TRBD1. The CDR3 covers 15 residues. The germline V gene has CDR1 MNHEY and CDR2 SVGAGI. J gave up 3 bases and V 2 bases, and 1 base lay outside the gene matches. CDR3 in amino acids: CASSYGQGDYNEQFF. The CDR3 nucleotides read TGTGCCAGCAGTTACGGACAGGGGGACTACAATGAGCAGTTCTTC.

The chain has TRBV7-3 and TRBJ2-2, with D hard to call. This CDR3 is 15 amino acids long. Germline-derived CDR1 and CDR2 are SGHTA and FQGTGA. V lost 3 bases and J 0 bases, leaving 8 bases between the germline ends. The chain's CDR3 is CASSLGSTNTGELFF. For the CDR3, the DNA is TGTGCCAGCAGCTTGGGCAGTACGAACACCGGGGAGCTGTTTTTT.